This T cell receptor beta chain emerged from a study of shared clonotypes between healthy human individuals. Study-level information: Donors consisted of a couple of women and a few men between 18 and 49. Whole-study results and caveats: Relative to their counterparts shared across all four donors, non-shared clonotypes exhibited diminished generation probabilities.

Profiling relied on immunoSEQ multiplex PCR, and the TCRdb table lists in-frame clones only, not all of them. This table has millions of clones, about 95% appearing once. In regard to this clone: What it recognizes is unknown. Other nucleotide sequences in the sample specify the same CDR3.

The naive CD8 subset, CD45RO-negative cells positively selected for CCR7, excluded terminally differentiated effector memory CD45RA+ cells. The CDR3 spans 16 residues. Trimming at V came to 2 bases and at J to 6 bases, leaving 11 bases not matched to a gene. CDR1 and CDR2 from the germline V gene are MNHNS and SASEGT. The V and J genes are TRBV6-1 and TRBJ2-3, with 7 bases lining up with TRBD2. The source of this sequence is a young man in good health. Material: naive CD8+ T cells sorted from blood. CDR3 sequence reads: CASSEWGGEGTDTQYF. The CDR3 nucleotides read TGTGCCAGCAGTGAATGGGGCGGGGAGGGGACGGATACGCAGTATTTT.